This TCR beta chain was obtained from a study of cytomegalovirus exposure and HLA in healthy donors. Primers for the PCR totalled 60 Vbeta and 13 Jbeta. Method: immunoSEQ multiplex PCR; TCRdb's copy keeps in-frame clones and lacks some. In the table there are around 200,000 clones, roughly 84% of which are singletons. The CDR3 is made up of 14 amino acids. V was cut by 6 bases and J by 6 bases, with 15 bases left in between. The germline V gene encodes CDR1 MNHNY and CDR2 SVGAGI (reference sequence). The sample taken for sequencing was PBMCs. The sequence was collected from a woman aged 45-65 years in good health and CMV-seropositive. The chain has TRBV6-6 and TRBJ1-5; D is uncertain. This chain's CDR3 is CASRRPSRGQPQHF. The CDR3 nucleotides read TGTGCCAGCAGACGTCCCTCGAGAGGTCAGCCCCAGCATTTT.